Shown below are 28 T cell receptor beta chains from a single sample sequenced in a study of spatial heterogeneity in lung cancer. As for time point: blood at routine non-recurrence follow-up after resection. TCRdb reanalysed the 5' RACE reads using MiXCR and keeps one entry per CDR3 protein. This table has more than 2,000 distinct CDR3 sequences, roughly 26% appearing once. Here the sequenced sample was PBMCs, taken at follow-up. These receptor sequences come from a male donor with early-stage non-small cell lung cancer.

This clonotype occurred a few times. This beta chain is a stray sequence in a library constructed for alpha chains; its clone size is not meaningful. This rearrangement joins TRBV12-3 or TRBV12-4 to TRBJ2-7, with D perhaps matching TRBD1 (7 bases). V was trimmed by 3 bases and J by 2 bases, leaving 17 bases between them. The CDR3 runs to 16 residues. The CDR3 loop is CASSFWRDSPTYEQYF. In DNA, the CDR3 is TGTGCCAGCAGTTTTTGGCGGGACAGCCCTACCTACGAGCAGTACTTC.

As concerns this clonotype: For a library built for alpha chains, this beta chain is a stray read; little rests on its size. V is TRBV6-2 or TRBV6-3 and J is TRBJ2-7; D is ambiguous. The length of the CDR3 is 13 residues. CDR1 and CDR2 (germline): MNHEY, SVGEGT. The V gene lost 6 bases and the J gene lost 0 bases, with 9 bases spanning the gap. CDR3 loop: CASSSTSSYEQYF. Written as DNA, the CDR3 is TGTGCCAGCAGCTCGACAAGCTCCTACGAGCAGTACTTC.

As to this clonotype: Because this beta chain is a stray read in a library intended to capture alpha chains, its abundance should not be given much weight. The chain uses TRBV29-1 and TRBJ2-7, with D tentatively TRBD2 (6 bases). V lost 3 bases and J 4 bases, leaving 10 bases between the germline ends. The CDR3 has 12 amino acids. Per germline, CDR1 SQVTM and CDR2 ANQGSEA. DNA of the CDR3: TGCAGCGTTGAGTCCGGGGGATACGAGCAGTACTTC. This translates into CSVESGGYEQYF.

Worth noting for this clonotype: This beta chain slipped into a library made for alpha chains as a stray read, so its size is not meaningful. V gene TRBV9 combines with J gene TRBJ2-3; weak D call: TRBD1 (6 bases). V lost 1 base and J lost 1, with 13 bases in between. This CDR3 contains 16 residues. Germline CDR1 is SGDLS and CDR2 is YYNGEE. The CDR3 DNA follows: TGTGCCAGCAGCGTACCCCGGGACAAGGGCACAGATACGCAGTATTTT. Its translation is CASSVPRDKGTDTQYF.

With regard to this clonotype: Since the library was made to target alpha chains, this beta chain is a stray read and its abundance is not meaningful. The V gene is TRBV2, the J gene TRBJ2-2; D uncertain. Per the germline V gene, CDR1 is SNHLY and CDR2 is FYNNEI. Trimming left V 8 bases short and J 4 bases short, with 20 bases between. The CDR3 extends over 16 amino acids. In DNA, the CDR3 is TGTGCCAGCTCTCCCGGAAAGGGTGCGTTCACCGGGGAGCTGTTTTTT. Protein product: CASSPGKGAFTGELFF.

Turning to this clonotype: The library was prepared for alpha chains; this beta chain is a stray read, so its frequency means little. The chain couples TRBV12-3 or TRBV12-4 to TRBJ2-7; possibly TRBD2 for D (5 bases). The CDR3 contains 14 residues. Trimming took off 6 bases at V and 1 base at J, with 13 bases between the two ends. The CDR3: CASSTPRRSYEQYF. In DNA, the CDR3 is TGTGCCAGCAGCACCCCGAGGAGGTCCTACGAGCAGTACTTC.

As for this clonotype: This beta chain is an off-target read within a library intended for alpha chains, so its frequency means little. This chain connects TRBV12-3 or TRBV12-4 to TRBJ2-5; the match to TRBD2 covers 7 bases. V gave up 2 bases and J gave up 2 bases; unmatched junction bases: 8. The CDR3 has 16 amino acids. CDR3 bases: TGTGCCAGCAGTTTACGGCTAGCGGCGTTTCAAGAGACCCAGTACTTC. It is translated as CASSLRLAAFQETQYF.

As regards this clonotype: The size of this beta chain means little, since it is a stray read in a library made for alpha chains. The chain employs TRBV7-2 and TRBJ2-2; D remains unclear. With 5 bases removed from V and 4 bases from J, the gap between germline ends came to 8 bases. Germline V gives CDR1 SGHTA, CDR2 FQGNSA. CDR3 length: 13 amino acids. Here the CDR3 reads CASSQTGTGELFF. CDR3 in DNA: TGTGCCAGCAGCCAAACGGGCACCGGGGAGCTGTTTTTT.

This clonotype was detected only a few times. Since it is a stray read in a library aimed at alpha chains, this beta chain has a size that is not meaningful. The chain is built from TRBV7-2 and TRBJ2-7, with D hard to call. Germline V gene sequence: CDR1 SGHTA, CDR2 FQGNSA. The CDR3 totals 10 residues. The V end was cut by 6 bases, the J end by 6 bases, with 6 bases between. The CDR3, as DNA: TGTGCCAGCAGTCGGCCCGAGCAGTACTTC. Its translation is CASSRPEQYF.

Details on this clonotype: For a library built for alpha chains, this beta chain is a stray read; little rests on its size. V usage is TRBV28 and J usage is TRBJ2-7, with 7 bases identical to TRBD2. Trimming cost V 5 bases and J 3 bases; bases outside gene matches: 7. Germline V gives CDR1 MDHEN, CDR2 SYDVKM. This CDR3 spans 14 amino acids. The CDR3 nucleotides are TGTGCCAGCAGTAACCCTGGCGGGAGCTACGAGCAGTACTTC. It yields the protein CASSNPGGSYEQYF.

This clonotype was counted a few times. This beta chain is an unintended read in a library built for alpha chains; its size means little. CDR3 sequence (DNA): TGCAGTGTCCCGGGACAGGGGAACACTGAAGCTTTCTTT. Translation gives CSVPGQGNTEAFF. The rearrangement joins TRBV20-1 to TRBJ1-1; 9 bases are a match to TRBD1. Trimming removed 7 bases from V and 1 base from J; junction bases left unmatched: 4. The CDR3 runs 13 residues. The germline CDR1 and CDR2 sequences are DFQATT and SNEGSKA (reference sequence).

This clonotype turned up a few times. The library was prepared for alpha chains; this beta chain is a stray read, so its frequency means little. The chain employs TRBV29-1 and TRBJ2-7, with 12 bases lining up with TRBD2. Germline assignment: CDR1 SQVTM and CDR2 ANQGSEA. V shed 4 bases and J 4 bases; nucleotides not matched to a gene: 5. This CDR3 has 14 residues. The CDR3 sequence: CSVGGLAGGYEQYF. In DNA form, the CDR3 reads TGCAGCGTTGGGGGCCTAGCGGGAGGGTACGAGCAGTACTTC.

This clonotype was observed a few times. This beta chain turned up in a library designed for alpha chains; as an off-target read, its abundance says little. V gene TRBV2 combines with J gene TRBJ2-3; D remains unclear. This CDR3 is built from 16 residues. V was shortened by 5 bases and J by 5 bases, with 20 bases between the two germline ends. Germline V CDR1 and CDR2: SNHLY, FYNNEI. DNA for the CDR3: TGTGCCAGCAGTCGCCGGTCGAGCGCGGTCAGAGATACGCAGTATTTT. It is translated as CASSRRSSAVRDTQYF.

As concerns this clonotype: This beta chain represents an off-target read in a library built for alpha chains; its size is of limited meaning. The genes are TRBV20-1 and TRBJ2-7; D is ambiguous. CDR1 and CDR2 from the germline V gene are DFQATT and SNEGSKA (reference sequence). There are 11 residues in the CDR3. V was cut by 3 bases and J by 3 bases, with 6 bases left in between. CDR3 nucleotides: TGCAGTGCTAGTCCTAGCTACGAGCAGTACTTC. It codes for CSASPSYEQYF.

On this clonotype: This beta chain is a stray sequence in a library constructed for alpha chains; its clone size is not meaningful. The chain joins TRBV3-1 to TRBJ1-2; unclear D gene. Trimming took 2 bases from V and 8 from J, leaving 12 bases between them. Germline CDR1 reads LGHDT; CDR2 reads YNNKEL (reference sequence). The CDR3 spans 13 residues. CDR3 sequence: CASSQSTERGYTF. The CDR3 nucleotides read TGTGCCAGCAGCCAATCAACAGAGCGGGGCTACACCTTC.

Concerning this clonotype: Lacking the conserved final phenylalanine or tryptophan, this CDR3 likely reflects a read error. The DNA is omitted, as the CDR3 cannot be located on it reliably, and the CDR3 follows TCRdb's listing. The library was designed around alpha chains, so this beta chain is a stray read whose abundance carries little weight. V is TRBV10-3 and J is TRBJ2-5. The CDR3 has 10 amino acids, counting both end residues. Per germline, CDR1 ENHRY and CDR2 SYGVKD. CDR3 region: CAISESGPRY.

A remark on this clonotype: This beta chain was picked up by a library intended for alpha chains and is off target, so its count carries little meaning. The rearrangement joins TRBV2 to TRBJ2-1; D gene unclear. CDR3 length: 12 residues. V lost 5 bases, J lost 8 bases, and 10 bases lay in between. The V gene's germline CDR1 is SNHLY and CDR2 FYNNEI. CDR3 bases: TGTGCCAGCAGTTATACACCCCATGAGCAGTTCTTC. This codes for CASSYTPHEQFF.

Regarding this clonotype: For a library built for alpha chains, this beta chain is a stray read; little rests on its size. The chain is built from TRBV5-1 and TRBJ2-7; 15 positions agree with TRBD2. The CDR3 is 14 residues long. CDR1 and CDR2 from the germline V gene are SGHRS and YFSETQ. J gave up 6 bases and V 4 bases, and 2 bases lay outside the gene matches. The CDR3 region is CASSRTSGGGEQYF. CDR3 coding DNA: TGCGCCAGCAGCCGGACTAGCGGGGGGGGCGAGCAGTACTTC.

With respect to this clonotype: This beta chain appears as a stray read in a library generated for alpha chains; its size is not informative. The V and J genes are TRBV4-2 and TRBJ2-3; 11 bases match TRBD2. With 1 base clipped from V and 6 bases from J, the junction kept 3 bases outside the gene matches. The germline gives CDR1 LGHNA, CDR2 YNFKEQ. The CDR3 loop spans 15 amino acids. The CDR3 bases are TGTGCCAGCAGCCAAGGACTAGCGGGAAGGGATACGCAGTATTTT. It encodes CASSQGLAGRDTQYF.

Note on this clonotype: A library made for alpha chains picked up this beta chain off target, so its size means little. The chain uses TRBV9 and TRBJ2-7; 12 nucleotides align to TRBD2. V dropped 3 bases and J dropped 4; count of bases not matched to a gene: 14. Per germline, CDR1 SGDLS and CDR2 YYNGEE. This CDR3 comprises 18 residues. CDR3 region: CASSDGDRRTSGKYEQYF. In nucleotides, the CDR3 is TGTGCCAGCAGCGACGGAGACCGACGGACTAGCGGGAAATACGAGCAGTACTTC.

A note on this clonotype: This beta chain is a stray sequence in a library constructed for alpha chains; its clone size is not meaningful. This rearrangement joins TRBV4-3 to TRBJ2-5; perhaps TRBD1 as D (5 bases). Trimming stripped 2 bases from V and 4 bases from J, with 11 bases between. This CDR3 has 14 amino acids. Germline V gene sequence: CDR1 LGHNA, CDR2 YSLEER. The CDR3 DNA reads TGCGCCAGCAGCCAACAGGGTTGGGGAGAGACCCAGTACTTC. Protein product: CASSQQGWGETQYF.

About this clonotype: This beta chain is an unintended read in a library built for alpha chains; its size means little. The CDR3 is CASSQRGQGADEQFF. CDR3 DNA sequence: TGCGCCAGCAGCCAGAGGGGGCAGGGGGCGGATGAGCAGTTCTTC. V usage is TRBV4-3 and J usage is TRBJ2-1; the match to TRBD1 covers 8 bases. With V trimmed by 3 bases and J by 8 bases, 9 bases remained unmatched. Germline V gene sequence: CDR1 LGHNA, CDR2 YSLEER. This CDR3 is built from 15 residues.

About this clonotype itself: A library made for alpha chains picked up this beta chain off target, so its size means little. This chain links TRBV10-3 with TRBJ2-5; no clear D gene. V shed 3 bases and J shed 8 bases, with 10 bases lying between them. In germline, CDR1 is ENHRY, CDR2 SYGVKD. This CDR3 is 12 amino acids long. The CDR3 coding sequence is TGTGCCATCAGTGAAACAAGGGAAACCCAGTACTTC. Its translation: CAISETRETQYF.

In regard to this clonotype: Found in a library prepared for alpha chains, this beta chain is an off-target read, and its abundance has little meaning. This rearrangement joins TRBV5-1 to TRBJ2-5, with 10 bases aligning to TRBD2. CDR3 length: 14 amino acids. Germline assignment: CDR1 SGHRS and CDR2 YFSETQ. The trim removed 3 bases at V and 9 bases at J, leaving 8 bases unmatched. The CDR3 nucleotides read TGCGCCAGCAGCTCAGAACCAGGACTAGCGGCCCAGTACTTC. The encoded protein is CASSSEPGLAAQYF.

By sample share, this clonotype is medium-sized. This beta chain turned up in a library designed for alpha chains; as an off-target read, its abundance says little. This chain connects TRBV29-1 to TRBJ2-7; 9 bases map to TRBD1. Germline V gene lookup returns CDR1 SQVTM and CDR2 ANQGSEA. This CDR3 region has 13 residues. V dropped 6 bases and J dropped 3; count of bases not matched to a gene: 6. In DNA, the CDR3 is TGCAGCGTCACGACAGGGGGTTACTACGAGCAGTACTTC. As protein: CSVTTGGYYEQYF.

This clonotype was picked up a small number of times. In a library made to pick up alpha chains, this beta chain is a stray read with a size that means little. J is TRBJ2-1 and V is TRBV6-2 or TRBV6-3; 7 bases match TRBD1. After removal of 8 bases from V and 10 bases from J, the junction contained 8 bases not matched to a gene. There are 12 residues in the CDR3. Germline V gene data show CDR1 as MNHEY and CDR2 as SVGEGT. DNA of the CDR3: TGTGCCAGCGGACGACAGGGATGGGAGCAGTTCTTC. Protein product: CASGRQGWEQFF.

This clonotype was seen only a few times. A library made for alpha chains picked up this beta chain off target, so its size means little. V and J are TRBV20-1 and TRBJ2-1; 11 bases line up with TRBD2. The CDR3 extends over 14 amino acids. Losses at the gene ends were 6 bases for V and 6 bases for J; bases not matched to a gene: 7. Germline values: CDR1 DFQATT, CDR2 SNEGSKA (reference sequence). The DNA of the CDR3 is TGCAGTGCAGCTAGCGGGAGGTGGGGCAATGAGCAGTTCTTC. Protein product: CSAASGRWGNEQFF.

A word on this clonotype: Little can be read into the size of this beta chain, an off-target read in a library designed for alpha chains. V is TRBV15 and J is TRBJ1-5; D ambiguous. CDR3 length: 16 residues. Germline V gene data show CDR1 as LNHNV and CDR2 as YYDKDF (reference sequence). V lost 0 bases and J lost 0, with 9 bases in between. The CDR3 here is CATSREGEYSNQPQHF. The DNA of the CDR3 is TGTGCCACCAGCAGAGAGGGCGAGTATAGCAATCAGCCCCAGCATTTT.